This T cell receptor (beta chain) was captured in a study of T cells in localized non-small cell lung cancer. Regarding the study as a whole: Longer overall survival was seen with higher T cell density measured in blood. Adjacent lung had a median around 50 of the 100 largest tumor clones.

Note on this clone: Its specificity is not known.

CDR3 length: 13 residues. CDR1 and CDR2 from the germline V gene are SGHTA and FQGTGA. V lost 5 bases and J 8 bases, leaving 15 bases between the germline ends. Sequencing used immunoSEQ multiplex PCR; TCRdb keeps in-frame clones, though not all of them. Of about 52,000 clones in the sample, around 86% were seen once. The clonotype originates from a female donor with stage II lung adenocarcinoma. The chain carries TRBV7-3 and TRBJ1-1, with D possibly being TRBD1 (6 bases). Source: PBMCs, taken before any cancer treatment. The CDR3 sequence is CASSGGGLGEAFF. DNA for the CDR3: TGTGCCAGCAGCGGTGGGGGCCTGGGGGAAGCTTTCTTT. Variable domain in full (rest from reference TRBV7-3 and TRBJ1-1): GAGVSQTPSNKVTEKGKYVELRCDPISGHTALYWYRQSLGQGPEFLIYFQGTGAADDSGLPNDRFFAVRPEGSVSTLKIQRTERGDSAVYLCASSGGGLGEAFFGQGTRLTVV.